The clone carrying this T cell receptor beta chain appeared a few times. Its antigen remains unidentified. This record comes from a study of vaccination and CD4 T cells after COVID-19. Study context: The stimulating agents, overlapping spike peptides, came from SARS-CoV-2, HCoV-NL63, HCoV-OC43 and HCoV-229E.

Noted treatment: roughly 11-day PBMC culture with coronavirus spike peptide pools or control peptides (ViraFEST assay). Germline-derived CDR1 and CDR2 are SNHLY and FYNNEI. Unmatched junction bases numbered 4, after V lost 8 bases and J lost 0 bases. The CDR3 loop spans 14 amino acids. The assay that was used to sequence DNA from cultured CD4+ T cells was the Oncomine TCR Beta short-read assay. TCRdb reprocessed the PCR reads with MiXCR, giving one entry per CDR3 protein. The sample lists about 15,000 distinct CDR3 sequences; approximately 52% were seen once. The chain carries TRBV2 and TRBJ1-1; 9 bases match TRBD1. The receptor's source is a human donor who had recovered from COVID-19. The specimen sequenced was CD4+ T cells from blood, cultured in vitro. CDR3 sequence: CASGTGLLNTEAFF. The CDR3, as DNA: TGTGCCAGCGGGACAGGGCTTTTGAACACTGAAGCTTTCTTT.